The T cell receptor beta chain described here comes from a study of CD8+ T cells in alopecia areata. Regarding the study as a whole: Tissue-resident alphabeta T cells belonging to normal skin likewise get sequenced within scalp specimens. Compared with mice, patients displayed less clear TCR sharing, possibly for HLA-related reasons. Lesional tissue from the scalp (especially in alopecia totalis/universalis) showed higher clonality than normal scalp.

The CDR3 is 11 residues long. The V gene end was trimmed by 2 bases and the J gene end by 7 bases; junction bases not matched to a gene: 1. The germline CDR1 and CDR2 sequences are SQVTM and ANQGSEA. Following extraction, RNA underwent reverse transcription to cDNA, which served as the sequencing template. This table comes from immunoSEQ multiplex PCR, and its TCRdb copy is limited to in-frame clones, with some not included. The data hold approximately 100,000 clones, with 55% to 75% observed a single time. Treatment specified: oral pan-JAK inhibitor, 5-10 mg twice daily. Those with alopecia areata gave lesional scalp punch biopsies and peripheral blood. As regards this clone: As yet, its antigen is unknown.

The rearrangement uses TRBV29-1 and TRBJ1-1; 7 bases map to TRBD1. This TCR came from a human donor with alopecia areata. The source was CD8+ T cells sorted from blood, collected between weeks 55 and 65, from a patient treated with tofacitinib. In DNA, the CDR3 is TGCAGCGTTGAAAGGACAGGTGAAGCTTTCTTT. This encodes CSVERTGEAFF.